What follows are 3 T cell receptor beta chains derived from one specimen sequenced in a study of cytomegalovirus exposure and HLA in healthy donors. The PCR ran on 60 Vbeta and 13 Jbeta primers. TCRdb's copy holds only in-frame clones and misses some; the assay was immunoSEQ multiplex PCR. Among 95,000 to 110,000 clones listed, less than 85% were seen once. Material for sequencing was PBMCs. These receptors came from a young woman in good health and CMV-seropositive.

The rearrangement links TRBV6-1 to TRBJ2-1; TRBD2 aligns across 14 bases. The trim removed 6 bases at V and 9 bases at J, leaving 7 bases unmatched. There are 15 residues in the CDR3. CDR1 and CDR2 from the germline V gene are MNHNS and SASEGT. The chain's CDR3 is CASSTGTSGSFEQFF. For the CDR3, the DNA is TGTGCCAGCAGCACCGGGACTAGCGGGAGTTTTGAGCAGTTCTTC.

Concerning this clone: Only one base separates this from a far larger clonotype, so it likely reflects a read error. This chain links TRBV2 with TRBJ2-1, with D perhaps matching TRBD2 (6 bases). V was shortened by 2 bases and J by 7 bases, with 6 bases between the two germline ends. The germline V gene has CDR1 SNHLY and CDR2 FYNNEI. This CDR3 has 12 amino acids. In nucleotides, the CDR3 is TGTGCCAGCAGTGAACGGGAGAATGAGCAGTTCTTC. Its translation: CASSERENEQFF.

The chain combines TRBV7-9 with TRBJ2-5; TRBD2 matches 11 bases. With 5 bases clipped from V and 7 bases from J, the junction kept 9 bases outside the gene matches. Germline CDR1 is SEHNR and CDR2 is FQNEAQ (reference sequence). The CDR3 extends over 15 amino acids. CDR3 nucleotides: TGTGCCAGCAGCCCACTAGCGGGAGCGGCGACGACCCAGTACTTC. Its translation is CASSPLAGAATTQYF.